These 7 T cell receptor beta chains share one sample of origin, sequenced in a study of CD8 T cells in Susac syndrome (dated by TCRdb to 2018 to 2020). The library was built by means of the immunoSEQ multiplex PCR assay. RNA was extracted using the RNeasy kit, and roughly 0.5 to 1 ug of the RNA was reverse transcribed with random hexamers. TCRdb itself trimmed the public reads at Q25 with fastp, ran MiXCR and retained productive beta chains. Each CDR3 protein gets just one entry, which takes the most common genes and DNA from the rows behind it. This sample holds roughly 140,000 distinct CDR3 sequences; roughly 94% were observed only once. 0.2% to 0.25% of the sample rests with the top ten. The sequenced sample was CD8+ T cells from PBMCs. The receptors were gathered from a human donor with multiple sclerosis.

The rearrangement joins TRBV27 to TRBJ2-1; 7 bases match TRBD2. CDR1 is MNHEY, CDR2 SMNVEV, per germline (reference sequence). The CDR3 runs 14 residues. V lost 5 bases and J lost 9; bases outside the gene matches: 10. The CDR3 coding sequence is TGTGCCAGCAGTCCGGGACCCGGGGGGAGTGAGCAGTTCTTC. Its protein is CASSPGPGGSEQFF.

The V call is TRBV4-1, the J call TRBJ1-2, with D maybe TRBD1 (5 bases). V lost 4 bases, J lost 5 bases, and 14 bases lay in between. CDR1 and CDR2 (germline): MGHRA, YSYEKL. This CDR3 region has 14 residues. CDR3 loop: CASSPLGGAYGYTF. The CDR3 DNA reads TGCGCCAGCAGCCCCCTGGGGGGTGCTTATGGCTACACCTTC.

The rearrangement joins TRBV29-1 to TRBJ1-1; a weak D match, TRBD1 (5 bases). Germline CDR1 SQVTM, CDR2 ANQGSEA. CDR3 size: 14 residues. The ends were cut back, 5 bases at V and 1 base at J, with 14 bases in the middle. Written as DNA, the CDR3 is TGCAGCGTTACCGAGGGACGGAGGAACACTGAAGCTTTCTTT. The encoded protein is CSVTEGRRNTEAFF.

The chain joins TRBV9 to TRBJ1-1, with unresolved D. The germline V gene has CDR1 SGDLS and CDR2 YYNGEE. Trimming left V 0 bases short and J 1 base short, with 7 bases between. The CDR3 sequence is 14 residues long. CDR3 nucleotide sequence: TGTGCCAGCAGCGTAGAGTCGGGGAACACTGAAGCTTTCTTT. As protein: CASSVESGNTEAFF.

V gene TRBV28 combines with J gene TRBJ2-6; perhaps TRBD2 as D (5 bases). CDR3 length: 18 residues. Germline CDR1 and CDR2: MDHEN and SYDVKM. Deletions cut 6 bases from V and 0 bases from J, with 18 bases between. The CDR3 coding sequence is TGTGCCAGCAGCACTCCTCGGGGAGAACCCTCTGGGGCCAACGTCCTGACTTTC. Translation gives CASSTPRGEPSGANVLTF.

The chain combines TRBV2 with TRBJ2-3; 8 bases match TRBD1. CDR3 length: 13 amino acids. With V trimmed by 10 bases and J by 3 bases, 6 bases remained unmatched. CDR1 is SNHLY, CDR2 FYNNEI, per germline. CDR3 amino acids: CATPTGDTDTQYF. CDR3 coding DNA: TGTGCCACCCCGACAGGGGATACAGATACGCAGTATTTT.

In this sample, this clonotype turned up once. V gene TRBV2 combines with J gene TRBJ1-1, with no clear D. V lost 6 bases, J lost 5 bases, and 10 bases lay in between. CDR3 length: 12 amino acids. The V gene's germline CDR1 is SNHLY and CDR2 FYNNEI. CDR3 protein: CASRESRTEAFF. CDR3 sequence (DNA): TGTGCCAGCAGGGAATCCAGGACTGAAGCTTTCTTT.